This TCR beta chain was retrieved from a study of vaccination effects on CD4 cells after COVID-19. About this clone itself: Its antigen is unidentified.

Only in-frame clones appear in the TCRdb table, and some are missing; sequencing was by immunoSEQ multiplex PCR. The sample yields about 73,000 clones, around 79% seen once. Trimming stripped 6 bases from V and 2 bases from J, with 26 bases between. CDR1 is WNHNN and CDR2 is SYGVQD in the germline V gene (reference sequence). The CDR3 is 19 residues long. Before any sequencing was done, the ViraFEST assay used viral peptide pools to expand antigen-specific CD4+ T cells. Culturing for about ten days preceded CD4+ T cell isolation. All vaccine recipients tested negative for nucleocapsid antibodies and had never contracted SARS-CoV-2 infection. Each well held 1.5 million to 2 million PBMC cultured with 7.5 to 10 ug/ml peptides and roughly 9 IU/ml IL-2. Study findings and constraints: Recruitment yielded few convalescent patients, and the study had no early post-infection timepoints.

This rearrangement joins TRBV10-1 to TRBJ2-1, with D hard to call. The sequencing here drew on CD4+ T cells from PBMCs cultured with HCoV-NL63 spike peptides, taken before COVID-19 vaccination. The source is a human donor who received a COVID-19 vaccine. CDR3 residues: CASRPQSYRRNETYNEQFF. The CDR3 coding sequence is TGCGCCAGCAGGCCCCAGAGCTATCGACGGAACGAGACCTACAATGAGCAGTTCTTC.